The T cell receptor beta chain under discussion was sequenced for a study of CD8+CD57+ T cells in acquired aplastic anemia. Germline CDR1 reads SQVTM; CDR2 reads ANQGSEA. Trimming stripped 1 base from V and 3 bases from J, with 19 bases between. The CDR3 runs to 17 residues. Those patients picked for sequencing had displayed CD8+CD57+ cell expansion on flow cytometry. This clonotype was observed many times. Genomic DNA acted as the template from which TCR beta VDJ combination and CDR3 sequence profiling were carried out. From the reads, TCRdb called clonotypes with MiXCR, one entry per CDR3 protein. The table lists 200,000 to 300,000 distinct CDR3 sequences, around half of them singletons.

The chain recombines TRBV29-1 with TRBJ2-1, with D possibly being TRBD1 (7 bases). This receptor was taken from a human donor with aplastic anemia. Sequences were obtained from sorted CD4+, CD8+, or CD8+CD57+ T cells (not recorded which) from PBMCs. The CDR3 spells CSVEGRTDRDFYNEQFF. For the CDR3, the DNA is TGCAGCGTTGAAGGTCGAACCGACAGGGACTTCTACAATGAGCAGTTCTTC.